The 17 T cell receptor beta chains listed next were all sequenced from one sample in a study of T cells in women clearing cervical HPV infection. Profiling relied on immunoSEQ multiplex PCR, and the TCRdb table lists in-frame clones only, not all of them. The table lists 20,000 to 25,000 clones. The sequenced material came from blood buffy coat. The receptor source for this set is a woman between 18 and 70 years old with a cervical HPV16 infection that either progressed to CIN3+ or cleared (not recorded which).

On this clone: The read ends 3 residues shy of where the CDR3 ends; the end is completed using the germline J gene. This rearrangement joins TRBV19 to TRBJ2-7; 11 bases map to TRBD1. The length of the CDR3 is 14 residues. Germline-derived CDR1 and CDR2 are LNHDA and SQIVND (reference sequence). J lost 5 bases, V lost 6 bases, and 6 bases had no gene match. The sequenced part of the CDR3 DNA is TGTGCCAGTAGAACAACGGACAGGGGGCACGAG. It specifies CASRTTDRGHE. From start to end, the CDR3 is CASRTTDRGHEQYF.

Concerning this clone: The CDR3 end is not reached by the read, which stops 3 residues before it; the germline J gene fills it in. The chain combines TRBV2 with TRBJ1-6; 7 bases agree with TRBD1. Germline assignment: CDR1 SNHLY and CDR2 FYNNEI. V lost 6 bases and J lost 6; bases outside the gene matches: 11. CDR3 length equals 16 residues. CDR3 sequence reads: CASSVGQGTVNSPLHF. The sequenced CDR3 bases are TGTGCCAGCAGCGTTGGGCAGGGGACAGTTAATTCACCC.

Details on this clone: The missing CDR3 end, 3 residues past where the read stops, is filled in from the germline J gene. This chain joins TRBV7-8 and TRBJ2-7, with 9 bases aligning to TRBD1. The V gene's germline CDR1 is SGHVS and CDR2 FQNEAQ. The CDR3 sequence is 14 residues long. V trimming: 1 base; J trimming: 5 bases; junction bases outside the gene matches: 3. The CDR3 bases that were read are TGTGCCAGCAGCTTAGGGGACAGGGTGAACGAG. It specifies CASSLGDRVNE. The whole CDR3 sequence is CASSLGDRVNEQYF.

Of note for this clone: The CDR3 end lies 3 residues beyond the end of the read and is filled in from the germline J gene. The chain couples TRBV6-1 to TRBJ1-4; D remains unclear. Germline V gene lookup returns CDR1 MNHNS and CDR2 SASEGT. The CDR3 is made up of 15 amino acids. Trimming stripped 0 bases from V and 1 base from J, with 6 bases between. CDR3 protein: CASSEAIGTNEKLFF. The covered CDR3 bases are TGTGCCAGCAGTGAAGCCATCGGAACTAATGAAAAA.

Note on this clone: The read terminates 3 residues before the CDR3 end, so the remaining end is supplied by the germline J gene. V usage is TRBV12-5 and J usage is TRBJ2-1; 10 bases are shared with TRBD2. This CDR3 spans 15 amino acids. The V gene's germline CDR1 is LGHNT and CDR2 FRNRAP. V was clipped by 5 bases and J by 3 bases; unmatched bases: 4. The CDR3 DNA, read in part, is TGTGCTAGTGGTCCTAGCGGGAGTATCTACAATGAG. It encodes CASGPSGSIYNE. The whole CDR3 reads CASGPSGSIYNEQFF.

A remark on this clone: The read comes to an end 3 residues before the CDR3 does, leaving the germline J gene to fill in the end. The chain carries TRBV30 and TRBJ2-5, with 7 bases lining up with TRBD1. CDR3 length equals 13 residues. The germline V gene has CDR1 GTSNPN and CDR2 SVGIG (reference sequence). Trimming removed 5 bases from V and 5 bases from J; junction bases left unmatched: 8. The CDR3 bases that were read are TGTGCCTGGGGCCGGGACAGACTGGAGACC. This sequence encodes CAWGRDRLET. The entire CDR3 protein is CAWGRDRLETQYF.

A word on this clone: The observed sequence ends 3 residues before the CDR3 terminus, with the missing tail filled in from the germline J gene. The J gene is TRBJ1-1, the V gene TRBV29-1; 10 bases line up with TRBD1. The CDR3 runs 13 residues. CDR1 is SQVTM, CDR2 ANQGSEA, per germline. With V trimmed by 8 bases and J by 4 bases, 7 bases remained unmatched. CDR3 DNA (partial): TGCAGCACCCGACAGGGGGCCGGCACTGAA. This codes for CSTRQGAGTE. The full-length CDR3 reads as CSTRQGAGTEAFF.

The CDR3 sequence is CAIRGQGSRDTGELFF. The DNA read from the CDR3 is TGTGCCATCAGGGGACAGGGGTCAAGGGACACCGGGGAG. This chain connects TRBV10-3 to TRBJ2-2; 10 bases line up with TRBD1. Sequencing ends 3 residues short of the CDR3 end; the germline J gene provides the rest. From germline, CDR1 is ENHRY and CDR2 SYGVKD. The CDR3 is 16 residues long. Trimming cost V 6 bases and J 3 bases; bases outside gene matches: 7.

In regard to this clone: The read gets to within 3 residues of the CDR3 end, and the germline J gene fills in the rest. The chain employs TRBV29-1 and TRBJ2-3, with 9 bases lining up with TRBD2. The CDR3 sequence is 14 residues long. Germline loops: CDR1 SQVTM, CDR2 ANQGSEA. V shed 7 bases and J 2 bases; nucleotides not matched to a gene: 7. CDR3 sequence: CSARASGNTDTQYF. Partial CDR3 DNA: TGCAGCGCTCGGGCTAGCGGGAACACAGATACG.

Points on this clone: From the germline J gene comes the end of the CDR3, since the read stops 3 residues before it. The chain carries TRBV20-1 and TRBJ2-3, with D possibly TRBD2 on 5 matching bases. The CDR3 has 14 residues. Trimming left V 5 bases short and J 2 bases short, with 14 bases between. The V gene's germline CDR1 is DFQATT and CDR2 SNEGSKA (reference sequence). CDR3 residues: CSAPTRLATDTQYF. The sequenced part of the CDR3 DNA is TGCAGTGCTCCCACTAGACTTGCCACAGATACG.

Of note for this clone: The DNA ends 3 residues before the CDR3 does, and the rest of the CDR3 is filled in from the germline J gene. The chain employs TRBV7-3 and TRBJ2-1; no clear D gene. The V gene's germline CDR1 is SGHTA and CDR2 FQGTGA. The CDR3 is made up of 15 amino acids. V lost 5 bases, J lost 0 bases, and 11 bases lay in between. The CDR3 protein is CASSALPSSYNEQFF. The CDR3 DNA, read in part, is TGTGCCAGCAGCGCCCTACCGAGCTCCTACAATGAG.

The CDR3 bases that were read are TGCAGCGTTGTTTTGCAGGGCGGCACAGATACG. Residues: CSVVLQGGTDT. The entire CDR3 protein reads CSVVLQGGTDTQYF. This rearrangement joins TRBV29-1 to TRBJ2-3; TRBD1 is a possible D gene (5 bases). The CDR3 extends 3 residues past the end of the read, so its final part is completed from the germline J gene. Trimming pared 4 bases from V and 1 base from J, leaving 12 bases between. The CDR3 sequence is 14 residues long. CDR1 is SQVTM, CDR2 ANQGSEA, per germline.

With respect to this clone: The CDR3 end falls 3 residues outside the read, so it is completed with the germline J gene. J is TRBJ1-5 and V is TRBV6-2 or TRBV6-3; 9 bases line up with TRBD1. Germline-derived CDR1 and CDR2 are MNHEY and SVGEGT. CDR3 length: 15 residues. J lost 6 bases, V lost 8 bases, and 11 bases had no gene match. The sequenced part of the CDR3 DNA is TGTGCCAGCGCCCAGCCGCGGACAGGGGTTCAGCCC. This gives the protein CASAQPRTGVQP. The CDR3 reads in full as CASAQPRTGVQPQHF.

This clone ranks as medium-sized (0.01 to 0.1%) in terms of frequency. Sequencing ends 3 residues short of the CDR3 end; the germline J gene provides the rest. V is TRBV29-1 and J is TRBJ2-3; a possible D gene is TRBD2 (5 bases). The CDR3 sequence is 20 residues long. V was pared by 5 bases and J by 2 bases, with 32 bases between. Germline V gene data show CDR1 as SQVTM and CDR2 as ANQGSEA. The CDR3: CSVPDYNHFLNTEFTDTQYF. The CDR3 bases that were read are TGCAGCGTTCCCGACTACAACCACTTTCTCAACACAGAGTTCACAGATACG.

In regard to this clone: The CDR3 is cut off 3 residues early in the read; its end comes from the germline J gene. The rearrangement links TRBV20-1 to TRBJ2-5, with D perhaps TRBD2 (6 bases). The CDR3 has 14 residues. Germline CDR1 reads DFQATT; CDR2 reads SNEGSKA (reference sequence). Trimming took 2 bases from V and 2 from J, leaving 12 bases between them. CDR3 DNA, as far as it was read: TGCAGTGCTAGAAATCTTCGGGGGCAAGAGACC. Translating it yields CSARNLRGQET. The entire CDR3 reads CSARNLRGQETQYF.

Remarks on this clone: The CDR3 is cut off 3 residues early in the read; its end comes from the germline J gene. J is TRBJ1-2 and V is TRBV10-3; 7 bases align to TRBD1. CDR3 length: 13 amino acids. Per the germline V gene, CDR1 is ENHRY and CDR2 is SYGVKD. With V trimmed by 10 bases and J by 4 bases, 9 bases remained unmatched. CDR3 DNA, as far as it was read: TGTGCCACCACGGGTACAGGGGTCTATGGC. Its protein product is CATTGTGVYG. The full CDR3 is CATTGTGVYGYTF.

Regarding this clone: The read halts 3 residues ahead of the CDR3 end, with the missing end drawn from the germline J gene. The chain couples TRBV19 to TRBJ2-5, with D unclear. Germline lookup yields CDR1 LNHDA and CDR2 SQIVND (reference sequence). The CDR3 loop spans 13 amino acids. With 6 bases removed from V and 5 bases from J, the gap between germline ends came to 13 bases. The CDR3 bases that were read are TGTGCCAGTAGGGAGCGCGGAGAGGAGACC. As protein: CASRERGEET. Given in full, the CDR3 is CASRERGEETQYF.